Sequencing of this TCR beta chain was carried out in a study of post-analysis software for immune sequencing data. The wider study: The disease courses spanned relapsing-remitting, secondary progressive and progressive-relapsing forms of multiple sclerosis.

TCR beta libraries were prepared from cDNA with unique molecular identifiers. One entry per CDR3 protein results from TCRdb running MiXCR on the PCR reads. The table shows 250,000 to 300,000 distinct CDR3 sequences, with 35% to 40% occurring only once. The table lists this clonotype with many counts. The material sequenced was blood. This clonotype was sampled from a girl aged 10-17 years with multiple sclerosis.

CDR3 amino acids: CASSESGTRYDTQYF. The CDR3, as DNA: TGTGCCAGCAGTGAATCCGGGACTAGATATGATACGCAGTATTTT. V gene TRBV6-1 combines with J gene TRBJ2-3; 8 bases agree with TRBD2. V was clipped by 2 bases and J by 6 bases; unmatched bases: 7. The CDR3 contains 15 residues. Looked up from germline, CDR1 is MNHNS and CDR2 is SASEGT.